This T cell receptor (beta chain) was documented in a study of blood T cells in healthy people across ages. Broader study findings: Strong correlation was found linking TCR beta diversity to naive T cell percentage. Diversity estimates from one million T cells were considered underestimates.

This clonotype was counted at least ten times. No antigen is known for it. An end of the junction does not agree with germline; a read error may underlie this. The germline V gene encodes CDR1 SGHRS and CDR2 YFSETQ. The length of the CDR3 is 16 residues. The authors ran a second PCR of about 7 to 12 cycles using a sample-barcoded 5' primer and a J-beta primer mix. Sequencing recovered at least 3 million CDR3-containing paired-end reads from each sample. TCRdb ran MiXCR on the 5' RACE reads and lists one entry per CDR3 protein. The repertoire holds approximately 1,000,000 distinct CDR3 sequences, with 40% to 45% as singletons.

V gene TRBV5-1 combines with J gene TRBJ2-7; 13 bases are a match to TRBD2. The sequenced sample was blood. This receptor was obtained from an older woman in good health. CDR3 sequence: CASSPGLAGVSYEQYF. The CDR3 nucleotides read TGTGCCAGCAGTCCCGGACTAGCGGGAGTATCTTACGAGCAGTACTTC. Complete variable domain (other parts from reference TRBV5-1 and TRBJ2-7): KAGVTQTPRYLIKTRGQQVTLSCSPISGHRSVSWYQQTPGQGLQFLFEYFSETQRNKGNFPGRFSGRQFSNSRSEMNVSTLELGDSALYLCASSPGLAGVSYEQYFGPGTRLTVT.